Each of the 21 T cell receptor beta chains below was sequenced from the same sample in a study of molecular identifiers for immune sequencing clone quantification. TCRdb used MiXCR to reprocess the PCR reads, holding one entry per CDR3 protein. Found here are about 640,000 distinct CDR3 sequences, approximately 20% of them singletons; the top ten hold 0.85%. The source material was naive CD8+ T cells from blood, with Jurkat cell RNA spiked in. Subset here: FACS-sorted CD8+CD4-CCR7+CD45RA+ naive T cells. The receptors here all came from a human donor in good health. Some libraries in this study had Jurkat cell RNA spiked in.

In DNA, the CDR3 is TGTGCCTGGACTGAGGGGATTAACTATGGCTACACCTTC. It specifies CAWTEGINYGYTF. The J gene is TRBJ1-2, the V gene TRBV30, with D possibly being TRBD1 (5 bases). CDR3 length: 13 residues. Trimming left V 4 bases short and J 1 base short, with 10 bases between. Germline assignment: CDR1 GTSNPN and CDR2 SVGIG (reference sequence).

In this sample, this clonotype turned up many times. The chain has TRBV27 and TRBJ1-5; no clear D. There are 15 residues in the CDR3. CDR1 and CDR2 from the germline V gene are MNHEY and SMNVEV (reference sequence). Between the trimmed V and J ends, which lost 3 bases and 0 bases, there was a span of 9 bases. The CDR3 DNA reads TGTGCCAGCAGTTTTGGCGGGTATAGCAATCAGCCCCAGCATTTT. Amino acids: CASSFGGYSNQPQHF.

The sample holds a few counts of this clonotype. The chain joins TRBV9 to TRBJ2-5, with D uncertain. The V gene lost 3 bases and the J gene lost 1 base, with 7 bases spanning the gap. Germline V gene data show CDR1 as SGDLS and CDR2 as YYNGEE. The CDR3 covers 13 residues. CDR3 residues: CASSDSLQETQYF. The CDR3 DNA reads TGTGCCAGCAGCGACAGCCTCCAAGAGACCCAGTACTTC.

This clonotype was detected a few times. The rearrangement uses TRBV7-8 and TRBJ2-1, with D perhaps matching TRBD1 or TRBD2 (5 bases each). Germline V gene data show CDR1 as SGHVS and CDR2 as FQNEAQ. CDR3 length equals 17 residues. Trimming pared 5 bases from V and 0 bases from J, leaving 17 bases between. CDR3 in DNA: TGTGCCAGCAGCCCGGCGAGGGCAGGGAGCTCCTACAATGAGCAGTTCTTC. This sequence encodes CASSPARAGSSYNEQFF. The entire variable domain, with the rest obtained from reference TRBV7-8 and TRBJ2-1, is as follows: GAGVSQSPRYKVAKRGQDVALRCDPISGHVSLFWYQQALGQGPEFLTYFQNEAQLDKSGLPSDRFFAERPEGSVSTLKIQRTQQEDSAVYLCASSPARAGSSYNEQFFGPGTRLTVL.

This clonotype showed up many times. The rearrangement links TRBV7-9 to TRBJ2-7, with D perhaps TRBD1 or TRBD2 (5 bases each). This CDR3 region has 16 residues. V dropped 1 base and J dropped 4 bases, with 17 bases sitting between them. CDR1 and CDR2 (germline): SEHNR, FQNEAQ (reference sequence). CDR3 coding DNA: TGTGCCAGCAGCTTAGTCGTGGGGACCCTCGGGTACGAGCAGTACTTC. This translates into CASSLVVGTLGYEQYF.

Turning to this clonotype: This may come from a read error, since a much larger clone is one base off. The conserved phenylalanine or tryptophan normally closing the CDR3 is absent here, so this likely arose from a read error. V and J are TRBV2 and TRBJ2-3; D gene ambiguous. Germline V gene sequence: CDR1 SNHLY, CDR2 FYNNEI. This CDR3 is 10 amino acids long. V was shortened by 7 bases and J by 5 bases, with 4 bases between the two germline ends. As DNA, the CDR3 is TGTGCCAGCATTCAAGATACGCAGTATCTT. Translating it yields CASIQDTQYL.

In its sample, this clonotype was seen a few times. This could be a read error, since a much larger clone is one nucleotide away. CDR3 in DNA: TGTGCCACCAGTGACGCTTCTGTCACAGATACGCAGTATTTT. Protein: CATSDASVTDTQYF. This chain uses TRBV24-1 with TRBJ2-3; D unresolved. The CDR3 is 14 amino acids. Germline V gene sequence: CDR1 KGHDR, CDR2 SFDVKD. The germline V and J ends were trimmed by 4 bases and 2 bases, with 9 bases remaining between them.

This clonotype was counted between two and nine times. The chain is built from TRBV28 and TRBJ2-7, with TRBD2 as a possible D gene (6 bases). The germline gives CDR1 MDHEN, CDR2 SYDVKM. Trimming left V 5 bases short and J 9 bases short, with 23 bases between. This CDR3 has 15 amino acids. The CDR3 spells CASSPLGGATLGQYF. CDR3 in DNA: TGTGCCAGCAGTCCCTTAGGAGGGGCGACCCTAGGGCAGTACTTC.

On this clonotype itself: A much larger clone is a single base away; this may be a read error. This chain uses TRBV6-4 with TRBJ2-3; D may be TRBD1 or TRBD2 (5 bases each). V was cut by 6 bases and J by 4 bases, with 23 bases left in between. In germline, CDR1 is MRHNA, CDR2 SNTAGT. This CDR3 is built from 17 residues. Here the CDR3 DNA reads TGTGCCAGCAGGGAGAACCCCGGGACCGCGGCCGCAGATACGCAGTATTTT. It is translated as CASRENPGTAAADTQYF.

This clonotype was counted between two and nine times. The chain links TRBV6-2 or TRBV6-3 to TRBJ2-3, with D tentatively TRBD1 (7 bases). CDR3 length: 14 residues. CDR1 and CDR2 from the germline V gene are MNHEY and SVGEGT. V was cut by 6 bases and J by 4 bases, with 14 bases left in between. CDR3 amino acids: CASRPVRGADTQYF. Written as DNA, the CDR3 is TGTGCCAGCAGGCCGGTCAGGGGGGCAGATACGCAGTATTTT.

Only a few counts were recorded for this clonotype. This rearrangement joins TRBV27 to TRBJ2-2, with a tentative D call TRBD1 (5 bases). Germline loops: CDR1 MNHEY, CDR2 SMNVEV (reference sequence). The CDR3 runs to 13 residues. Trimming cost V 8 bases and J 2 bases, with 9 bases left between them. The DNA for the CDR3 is TGTGCCAGCGGGGCGGTTAACACCGGGGAGCTGTTTTTT. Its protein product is CASGAVNTGELFF.

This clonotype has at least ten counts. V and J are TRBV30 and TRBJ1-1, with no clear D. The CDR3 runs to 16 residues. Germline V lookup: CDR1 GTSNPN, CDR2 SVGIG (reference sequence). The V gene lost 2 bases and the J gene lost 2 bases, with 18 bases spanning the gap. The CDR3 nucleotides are TGTGCCTGGAGTATCTTTGAGGCCATTGGAAACACTGAAGCTTTCTTT. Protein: CAWSIFEAIGNTEAFF.

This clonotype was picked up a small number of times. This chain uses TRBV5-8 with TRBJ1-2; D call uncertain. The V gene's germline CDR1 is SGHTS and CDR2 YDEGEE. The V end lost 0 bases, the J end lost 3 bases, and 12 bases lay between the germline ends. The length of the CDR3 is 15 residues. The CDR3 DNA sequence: TGTGCCAGCAGCTTGGGCCAGGCCTATTACTATGGCTACACCTTC. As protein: CASSLGQAYYYGYTF.

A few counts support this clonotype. CDR3 in DNA: TGTGCCAGCAGCCAAGACACAGGGGAAGGGCTAAACTATGGCTACACCTTC. This codes for CASSQDTGEGLNYGYTF. The genes are TRBV13 and TRBJ1-2; 7 nucleotides match TRBD1. J was trimmed by 2 bases and V by 5 bases; bases with no gene match: 14. The CDR3 contains 17 residues. CDR1 and CDR2 from the germline V gene are PRHDT and FYEKMQ (reference sequence). The full variable domain, rest sourced from reference TRBV13 and TRBJ1-2, is AAGVIQSPRHLIKEKRETATLKCYPIPRHDTVYWYQQGPGQDPQFLISFYEKMQSDKGSIPDRFSAQQFSDYHSELNMSSLELGDSALYFCASSQDTGEGLNYGYTFGSGTRLTVV.

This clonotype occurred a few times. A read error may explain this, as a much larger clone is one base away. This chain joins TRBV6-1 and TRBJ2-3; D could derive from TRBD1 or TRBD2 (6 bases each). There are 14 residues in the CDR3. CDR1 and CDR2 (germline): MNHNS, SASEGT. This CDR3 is CASSQGTGTDAQYF. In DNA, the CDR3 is TGTGCCAGCAGCCAGGGGACTGGCACAGATGCGCAGTATTTT.

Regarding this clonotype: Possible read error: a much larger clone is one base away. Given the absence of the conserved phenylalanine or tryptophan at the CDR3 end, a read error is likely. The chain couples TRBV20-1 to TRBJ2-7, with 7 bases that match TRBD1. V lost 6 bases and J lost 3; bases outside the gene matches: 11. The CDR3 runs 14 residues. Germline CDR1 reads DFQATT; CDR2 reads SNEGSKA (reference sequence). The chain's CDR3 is CSAPTGLPGYEQYS. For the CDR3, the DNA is TGCAGTGCACCGACAGGGTTGCCGGGCTACGAGCAGTACTCC.

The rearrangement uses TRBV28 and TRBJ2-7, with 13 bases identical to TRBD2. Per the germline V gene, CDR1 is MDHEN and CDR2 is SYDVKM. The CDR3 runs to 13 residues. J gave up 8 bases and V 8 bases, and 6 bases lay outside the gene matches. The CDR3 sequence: CASGRTSGSQQYF. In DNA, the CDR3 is TGTGCCAGCGGAAGGACTAGCGGGAGTCAGCAGTACTTC.

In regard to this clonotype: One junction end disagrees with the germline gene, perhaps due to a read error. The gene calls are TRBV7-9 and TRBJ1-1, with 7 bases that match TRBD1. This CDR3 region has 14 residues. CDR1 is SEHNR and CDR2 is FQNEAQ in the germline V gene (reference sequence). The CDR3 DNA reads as TGTGCCAGCAGCTTAGCCAGGGGGGACACTCAAGCTTTCTTT. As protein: CASSLARGDTQAFF.

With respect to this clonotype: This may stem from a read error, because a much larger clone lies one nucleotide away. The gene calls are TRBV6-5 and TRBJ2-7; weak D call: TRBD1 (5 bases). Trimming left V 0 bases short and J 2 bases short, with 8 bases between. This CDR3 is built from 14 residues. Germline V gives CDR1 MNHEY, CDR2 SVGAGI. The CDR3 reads CASSYSPGTYEQYF. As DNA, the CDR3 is TGTGCCAGCAGTTACTCGCCAGGGACCTACGAGCAGTACTTC.

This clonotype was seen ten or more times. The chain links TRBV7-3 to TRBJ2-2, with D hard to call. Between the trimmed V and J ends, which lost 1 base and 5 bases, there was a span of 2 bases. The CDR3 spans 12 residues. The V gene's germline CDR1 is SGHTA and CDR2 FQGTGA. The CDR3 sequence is CASSLKTGELFF. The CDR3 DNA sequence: TGTGCCAGCAGCTTAAAAACCGGGGAGCTGTTTTTT.

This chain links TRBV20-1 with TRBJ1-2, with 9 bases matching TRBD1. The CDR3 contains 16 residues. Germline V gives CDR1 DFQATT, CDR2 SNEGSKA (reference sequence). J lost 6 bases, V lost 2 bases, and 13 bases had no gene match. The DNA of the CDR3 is TGCAGTGCTAGACGACAAGATTTTAACAGGGGGCATGGCTACACCTTC. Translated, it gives CSARRQDFNRGHGYTF.